A single sample is the source of the 7 T cell receptor beta chains below, sequenced in a study of long-term antiretroviral therapy in people with HIV (dated by TCRdb to 2022 to 2024). The immunoSEQ hsTCRB v3.0 assay was used at survey level resolution to sequence the TRB variable region. Here the immuneACCESS table is served through TCRdb, limited to in-frame sequences with V and J called. Missing clones are a known gap in these copies; in checked studies unresolved V genes cover under half, and the rest lacks a known reason. The sample table records roughly 30,000 clones; 70% to 90% of these occur just once. Together, the top ten hold approximately 8.8% of the sample. The source was unsorted PBMCs, collected 4.7 to 5 years after starting antiretroviral therapy. Receptors originate from a man aged 35 to 55 with HIV.

The chain is built from TRBV25-1 and TRBJ1-1; 10 nucleotides align to TRBD1. The length of the CDR3 is 15 residues. V shed 6 bases, J shed 4 bases, and the junction held 8 bases outside the gene matches. CDR1 and CDR2 from the germline V gene are MGHDK and SYGVNS. This CDR3 reads CASSRGTGVFTEAFF. The CDR3 DNA reads as TGTGCCAGCAGCCGCGGGACAGGGGTGTTCACTGAAGCTTTCTTT.

This clone was seen a handful of times. The DNA of the CDR3 is TGTGCCAGCAGACGGGGTTCCCCTAGCACAGATACGCAGTATTTT. It specifies CASRRGSPSTDTQYF. The chain carries TRBV7-9 and TRBJ2-3; a weak D match, TRBD2 (5 bases). The CDR3 totals 15 residues. Per the germline V gene, CDR1 is SEHNR and CDR2 is FQNEAQ (reference sequence). Trimming left V 6 bases short and J 0 bases short, with 13 bases between.

The chain joins TRBV7-2 to TRBJ1-2; D gene unclear. This CDR3 is 18 amino acids long. Germline lookup yields CDR1 SGHTA and CDR2 FQGNSA. The V gene lost 1 base and the J gene lost 1 base, with 19 bases spanning the gap. The CDR3 DNA is TGTGCCAGCAGCTTAGTAGGTGCGTCCGAAACATTTAACTATGGCTACACCTTC. Its protein product is CASSLVGASETFNYGYTF.

The J gene is TRBJ1-5, the V gene TRBV5-6, with D uncertain. Trimming took 0 bases from V and 0 from J, leaving 13 bases between them. The germline V gene has CDR1 SGHDT and CDR2 YYEEEE. The CDR3 is made up of 17 amino acids. The CDR3 region has the DNA TGTGCCAGCAGCTTGGTACCCCAAACAGATAGCAATCAGCCCCAGCATTTT. This encodes CASSLVPQTDSNQPQHF.

The gene calls are TRBV12-5 and TRBJ1-4; 10 nucleotides align to TRBD1. The germline V gene has CDR1 LGHNT and CDR2 FRNRAP. This CDR3 has 16 residues. V shed 1 base and J 10 bases; nucleotides not matched to a gene: 9. CDR3 nucleotides: TGTGCTAGTGGTTTGGAGGAGGACAGGGGGTTCGGAAAACTGTTTTTT. Translation: CASGLEEDRGFGKLFF.

The CDR3 DNA sequence: TGTGCCAGCAGCCAGGGACTCATTACGGATGGCTACACCTTC. Encoded protein: CASSQGLITDGYTF. This rearrangement joins TRBV11-2 to TRBJ1-2; a possible D gene is TRBD1 (5 bases). Trimming took off 5 bases at V and 6 bases at J, with 16 bases between the two ends. Germline CDR1 and CDR2: SGHAT and FQNNGV. The CDR3 covers 14 residues.

The rearrangement links TRBV7-9 to TRBJ2-5; no clear D gene. The CDR3 sequence is 14 residues long. Germline loops: CDR1 SEHNR, CDR2 FQNEAQ (reference sequence). V lost 2 bases to trimming and J lost 2 bases, with 9 bases between them. For the CDR3, the DNA is TGTGCCAGCAGCTTATCCCTCCCGCAAGAGACCCAGTACTTC. This gives the protein CASSLSLPQETQYF. The full variable domain, rest sourced from reference TRBV7-9 and TRBJ2-5, is DTGVSQNPRHKITKRGQNVTFRCDPISEHNRLYWYRQTLGQGPEFLTYFQNEAQLEKSRLLSDRFSAERPKGSFSTLEIQRTEQGDSAMYLCASSLSLPQETQYFGPGTRLLVL.